This T cell receptor (beta chain) emerged from a study of T cells in Graves' hyperthyroidism and ophthalmopathy. With 5 bases clipped from V and 6 bases from J, the junction kept 6 bases outside the gene matches. This CDR3 has 14 amino acids. Germline V lookup: CDR1 MDHEN, CDR2 SYDVKM. RNA transcripts gave rise to amplified TCR beta CDR3 regions. A set of HTBI primers served as the primers for a first-round RT-PCR of the TCR CDR3. TCRdb passed the multiplex PCR reads through MiXCR, listing each CDR3 protein once. The table includes about 600,000 distinct CDR3 sequences, about 14% detected once. The material sequenced was blood. V and J are TRBV28 and TRBJ1-3, with 8 bases that match TRBD1. The sequence derives from a woman in her late teens or twenties with Graves' ophthalmopathy. The CDR3 region is CASSVQGGKNTIYF. DNA for the CDR3: TGTGCCAGCAGTGTACAGGGGGGTAAAAACACCATATATTTT.